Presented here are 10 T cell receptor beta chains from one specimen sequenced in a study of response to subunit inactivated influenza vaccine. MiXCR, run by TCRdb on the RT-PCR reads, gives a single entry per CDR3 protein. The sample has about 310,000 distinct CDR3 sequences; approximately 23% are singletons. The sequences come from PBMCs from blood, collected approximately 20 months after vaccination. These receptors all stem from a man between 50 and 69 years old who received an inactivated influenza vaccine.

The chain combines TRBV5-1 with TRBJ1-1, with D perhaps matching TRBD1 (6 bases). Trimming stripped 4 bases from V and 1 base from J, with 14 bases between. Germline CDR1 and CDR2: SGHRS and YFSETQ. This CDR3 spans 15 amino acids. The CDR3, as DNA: TGCGCCAGCAGCATCAGTCGACAGGCGAACACTGAAGCTTTCTTT. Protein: CASSISRQANTEAFF.

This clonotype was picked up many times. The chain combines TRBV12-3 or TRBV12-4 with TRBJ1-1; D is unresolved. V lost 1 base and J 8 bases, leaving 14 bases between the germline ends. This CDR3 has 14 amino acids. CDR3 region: CASSLVSRVGEAFF. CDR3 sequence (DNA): TGTGCCAGCAGTTTAGTTTCAAGGGTAGGGGAAGCTTTCTTT.

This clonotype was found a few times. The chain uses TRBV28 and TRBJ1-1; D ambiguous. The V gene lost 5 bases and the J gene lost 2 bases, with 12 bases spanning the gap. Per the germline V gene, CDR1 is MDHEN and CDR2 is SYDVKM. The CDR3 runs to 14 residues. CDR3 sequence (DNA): TGTGCCAGCAGTCCGCGGTCCTTAAACACTGAAGCTTTCTTT. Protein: CASSPRSLNTEAFF.

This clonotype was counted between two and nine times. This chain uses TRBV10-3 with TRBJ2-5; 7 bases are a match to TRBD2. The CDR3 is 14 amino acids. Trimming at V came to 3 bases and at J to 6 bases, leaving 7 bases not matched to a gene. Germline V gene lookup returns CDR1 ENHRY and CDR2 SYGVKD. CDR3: CAISEVERGQTQYF. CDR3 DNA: TGTGCCATCAGTGAAGTGGAGCGGGGTCAGACCCAGTACTTC.

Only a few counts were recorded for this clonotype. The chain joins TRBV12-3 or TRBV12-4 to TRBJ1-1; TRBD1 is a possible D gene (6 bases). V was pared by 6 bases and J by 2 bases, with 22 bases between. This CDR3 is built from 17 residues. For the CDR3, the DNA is TGTGCCAGCAGCCTATCCTTTGGGGGCGAGGGAAACACTGAAGCTTTCTTT. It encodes CASSLSFGGEGNTEAFF.

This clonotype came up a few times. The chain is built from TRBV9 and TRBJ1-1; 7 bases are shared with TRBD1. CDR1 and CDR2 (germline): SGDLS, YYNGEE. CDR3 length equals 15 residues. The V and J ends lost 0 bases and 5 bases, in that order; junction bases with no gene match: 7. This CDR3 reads CASSVEPGGGTEAFF. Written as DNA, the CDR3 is TGTGCCAGCAGCGTAGAGCCAGGGGGAGGAACTGAAGCTTTCTTT.

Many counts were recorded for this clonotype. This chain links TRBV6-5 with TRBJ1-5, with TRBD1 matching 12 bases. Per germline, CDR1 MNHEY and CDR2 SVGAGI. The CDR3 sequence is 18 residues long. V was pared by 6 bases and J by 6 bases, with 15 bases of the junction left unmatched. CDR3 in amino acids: CASSLPGQGARMGQPQHF. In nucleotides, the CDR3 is TGTGCCAGCAGCTTACCGGGACAGGGGGCGCGGATGGGTCAGCCCCAGCATTTT.

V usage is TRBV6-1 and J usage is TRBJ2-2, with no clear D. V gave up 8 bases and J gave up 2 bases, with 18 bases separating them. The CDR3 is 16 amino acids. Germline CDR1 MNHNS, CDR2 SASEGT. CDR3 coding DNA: TGTGCCAGCGTAGGTTCAACAAGGTTAAACACCGGGGAGCTGTTTTTT. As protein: CASVGSTRLNTGELFF.

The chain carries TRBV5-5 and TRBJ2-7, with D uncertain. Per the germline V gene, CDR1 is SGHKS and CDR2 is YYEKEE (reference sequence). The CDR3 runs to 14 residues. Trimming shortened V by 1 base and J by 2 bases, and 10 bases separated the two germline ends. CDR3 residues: CASSLSTSTYEQYF. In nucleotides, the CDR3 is TGTGCCAGCAGCTTGTCGACAAGCACCTACGAGCAGTACTTC.

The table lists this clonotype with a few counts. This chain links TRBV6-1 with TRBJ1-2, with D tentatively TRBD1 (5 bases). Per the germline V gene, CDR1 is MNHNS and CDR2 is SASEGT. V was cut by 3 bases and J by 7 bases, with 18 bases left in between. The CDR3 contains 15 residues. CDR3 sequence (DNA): TGTGCCAGCAGTGAGAGACAGTCGTCCGACGCTGGCTACACCTTC. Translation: CASSERQSSDAGYTF.